Sequencing of this T cell receptor (beta chain) was carried out in a study of immune heterogeneity within non-small cell lung tumors. Whole-study context: The tumors comprised a handful of squamous cell carcinomas, around 10 non-squamous carcinomas and 1 not otherwise specified.

A word on this clonotype: The antigen is not known.

Study observations and caveats: Local T-cell clonality tracked moderately but significantly with local tumor mutational burden, giving an R of 0.3 to 0.4. T-cell receptor beta clonotypes at high frequency differed largely between individual patients. Recurrence of the same dominant CDR3 beta clonotypes was seen across tumor sites within a patient, and site-unique high-frequency clones were present alongside them.

It was with 32 V and 13 J primers that multiplex PCR amplified TCR beta CDR3. MiXCR was run by TCRdb on the multiplex PCR reads, yielding one entry per CDR3 protein. The data contain about 3,100 distinct CDR3 sequences, roughly 17% of them singletons. The CDR3 covers 15 residues. Trimming removed 4 bases at V and 4 bases at J, with 15 bases between. Germline V CDR1 and CDR2: SGHAT, FQNNGV. As template, the study used bulk tumor genomic DNA at around 630 ng per sample. Multiple widely separated biopsies were taken from each primary tumor at surgery. It was patients with untreated, newly diagnosed non-small cell lung cancer who underwent curative surgery.

What was sequenced was lung tumor tissue. This chain links TRBV11-2 with TRBJ2-3, with D tentatively TRBD2 (5 bases). This TCR derives from a man aged 45-65 years with non-small cell lung cancer. The CDR3 sequence: CASSYVAMGADTQYF. CDR3 nucleotides: TGTGCCAGCAGCTATGTGGCAATGGGAGCAGATACGCAGTATTTT.